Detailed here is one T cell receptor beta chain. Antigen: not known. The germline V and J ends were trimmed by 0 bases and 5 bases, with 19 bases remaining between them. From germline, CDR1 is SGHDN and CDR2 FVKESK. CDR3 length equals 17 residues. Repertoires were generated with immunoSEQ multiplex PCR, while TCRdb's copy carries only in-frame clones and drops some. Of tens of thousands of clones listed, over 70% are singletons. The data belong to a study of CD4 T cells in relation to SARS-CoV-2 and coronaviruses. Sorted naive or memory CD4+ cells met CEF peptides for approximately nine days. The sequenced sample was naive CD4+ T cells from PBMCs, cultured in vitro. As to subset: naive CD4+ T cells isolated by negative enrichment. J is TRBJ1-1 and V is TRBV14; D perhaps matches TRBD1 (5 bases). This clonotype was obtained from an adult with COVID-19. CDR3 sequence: CASSQEGRPLRRTEAFF. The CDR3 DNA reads TGTGCCAGCAGCCAAGAGGGGCGTCCCCTCAGACGGACTGAAGCTTTCTTT.